This is a list of T cell receptor beta chains from one sample in a study of T cells in localized non-small cell lung cancer. Method: immunoSEQ multiplex PCR; TCRdb's copy keeps in-frame clones and lacks some. The sample contains a few thousand clones, around 33% of which appear only once. The specimen was normal lung tissue next to the tumor, collected before any cancer treatment. The receptors were gathered from a male donor aged 60 or older with stage I lung adenocarcinoma. Both conserved end residues are part of each CDR3. The order of the fields is CDR3 protein, CDR3 DNA, clone size, V gene, D gene, J gene. The D gene is left open where the match is weak. Some rows mark clone size as missing; the rest say once, few, many or name a class of expanded clone.

cdr3_aa: CASSRDSLSYEQYF; cdr3_nt: TGTGCCAGCAGTCGCGACAGTTTATCCTACGAGCAGTACTTC; clone_size: NA; v_call: TRBV7-1; d_call: NA; j_call: TRBJ2-7
cdr3_aa: CASSPPGGNQPQHF; cdr3_nt: TGTGCCAGCAGCCCCCCAGGGGGCAATCAGCCCCAGCATTTT; clone_size: NA; v_call: TRBV6-8; d_call: NA; j_call: TRBJ1-5
cdr3_aa: CAWSRGQNQPQHF; cdr3_nt: TGTGCCTGGAGCCGGGGGCAGAATCAGCCCCAGCATTTT; clone_size: medium-sized; v_call: TRBV30; d_call: NA; j_call: TRBJ1-5
cdr3_aa: CASSTGVTDTQYF; cdr3_nt: TGTGCCAGCTCCACAGGGGTGACAGATACGCAGTATTTT; clone_size: NA; v_call: TRBV18; d_call: TRBD1; j_call: TRBJ2-3
cdr3_aa: CASTLDNTDTQYF; cdr3_nt: TGTGCCAGCACCCTGGACAACACAGATACGCAGTATTTT; clone_size: few; v_call: TRBV6-8; d_call: NA; j_call: TRBJ2-3
cdr3_aa: CASSFPGGDEKLFF; cdr3_nt: TGTGCCAGCAGTTTTCCGGGAGGAGATGAAAAACTGTTTTTT; clone_size: NA; v_call: TRBV28; d_call: NA; j_call: TRBJ1-4
cdr3_aa: CASSVFSRDNEQFF; cdr3_nt: TGTGCCAGCAGCGTGTTCTCTAGGGACAATGAGCAGTTCTTC; clone_size: NA; v_call: TRBV9; d_call: NA; j_call: TRBJ2-1
cdr3_aa: CASSYLQGLDAFF; cdr3_nt: TGTGCCAGCAGTTACCTCCAAGGGCTTGATGCTTTCTTT; clone_size: few; v_call: TRBV6-8; d_call: NA; j_call: TRBJ1-1
cdr3_aa: CASSLFFPRLPGSNQPQHF; cdr3_nt: TGTGCCAGCAGCTTGTTTTTTCCGCGGCTCCCCGGGAGCAATCAGCCCCAGCATTTT; clone_size: few; v_call: TRBV11-3; d_call: NA; j_call: TRBJ1-5
cdr3_aa: CASTQIGLSTDTQYF; cdr3_nt: TGTGCCAGTACCCAAATAGGACTGAGCACAGATACGCAGTATTTT; clone_size: NA; v_call: TRBV12-2; d_call: NA; j_call: TRBJ2-3
cdr3_aa: CASSYQSNEQFF; cdr3_nt: TGTGCCAGCAGTTACCAATCCAATGAGCAGTTCTTC; clone_size: large; v_call: TRBV6-8; d_call: NA; j_call: TRBJ2-1
cdr3_aa: CASRTTGTGNTIYF; cdr3_nt: TGTGCCAGCAGAACCACGGGAACTGGAAACACCATATATTTT; clone_size: medium-sized; v_call: TRBV9; d_call: NA; j_call: TRBJ1-3
cdr3_aa: CASSLEMGSMNTEAFF; cdr3_nt: TGCGCCAGCAGCTTGGAAATGGGGTCCATGAACACTGAAGCTTTCTTT; clone_size: few; v_call: TRBV5-1; d_call: NA; j_call: TRBJ1-1
cdr3_aa: CASSAIRGGSGNTIYF; cdr3_nt: TGTGCCAGCAGCGCCATCAGGGGGGGCTCTGGAAACACCATATATTTT; clone_size: few; v_call: TRBV11-3; d_call: TRBD1; j_call: TRBJ1-3
cdr3_aa: CASSTPGTGEKLFF; cdr3_nt: TGTGCCAGTAGTACCCCAGGGACAGGAGAAAAACTGTTTTTT; clone_size: NA; v_call: TRBV19; d_call: TRBD1; j_call: TRBJ1-4
cdr3_aa: CASTQTSGRAYEQYF; cdr3_nt: TGTGCCAGTACTCAGACTAGCGGGAGGGCCTACGAGCAGTACTTC; clone_size: NA; v_call: TRBV19; d_call: TRBD2; j_call: TRBJ2-7
cdr3_aa: CASSSANPGHRYGYTF; cdr3_nt: TGTGCCAGCAGTTCGGCGAACCCTGGACACCGCTATGGCTACACCTTC; clone_size: NA; v_call: TRBV28; d_call: NA; j_call: TRBJ1-2
cdr3_aa: CASRLQGVEAFF; cdr3_nt: TGTGCCAGCAGATTACAGGGTGTTGAAGCTTTCTTT; clone_size: NA; v_call: TRBV28; d_call: NA; j_call: TRBJ1-1
cdr3_aa: CASSSTGTDSEQYF; cdr3_nt: TGTGCCAGCAGCTCTACCGGGACAGACTCCGAGCAGTACTTC; clone_size: few; v_call: TRBV7-7; d_call: TRBD1; j_call: TRBJ2-7
cdr3_aa: CASSPGTGDTEAFF; cdr3_nt: TGCGCCAGCAGCCCCGGGACAGGGGACACTGAAGCTTTCTTT; clone_size: NA; v_call: TRBV5-1; d_call: TRBD1; j_call: TRBJ1-1
cdr3_aa: CASSMANNEQFF; cdr3_nt: TGTGCCAGTAGTATGGCCAACAATGAGCAGTTCTTC; clone_size: NA; v_call: TRBV19; d_call: NA; j_call: TRBJ2-1
cdr3_aa: CASSWGTEDVSYTF; cdr3_nt: TGTGCCAGCAGTTGGGGGACAGAAGATGTTAGCTACACCTTC; clone_size: large; v_call: TRBV28; d_call: TRBD1; j_call: TRBJ1-2
cdr3_aa: CATSPGQQVGRYTF; cdr3_nt: TGTGCCACCAGCCCGGGACAGCAAGTTGGTCGCTACACCTTC; clone_size: NA; v_call: TRBV15; d_call: TRBD1; j_call: TRBJ1-2
cdr3_aa: CASRPGTGNYGYTF; cdr3_nt: TGTGCCAGCAGACCCGGGACAGGGAACTATGGCTACACCTTC; clone_size: few; v_call: TRBV6-8; d_call: TRBD1; j_call: TRBJ1-2
cdr3_aa: CASTPSGLASYNEQFF; cdr3_nt: TGTGCCAGCACCCCCTCGGGACTAGCTTCCTACAATGAGCAGTTCTTC; clone_size: NA; v_call: TRBV11-3; d_call: TRBD2; j_call: TRBJ2-1
cdr3_aa: CSAGQVSYNEQFF; cdr3_nt: TGCAGCGCAGGACAGGTTTCCTACAATGAGCAGTTCTTC; clone_size: NA; v_call: TRBV29-1; d_call: TRBD1; j_call: TRBJ2-1
cdr3_aa: CASTPQSSGNTIYF; cdr3_nt: TGTGCCAGTACCCCACAGAGCTCTGGAAACACCATATATTTT; clone_size: NA; v_call: TRBV19; d_call: NA; j_call: TRBJ1-3
cdr3_aa: CATAQGAASVSSYEQYF; cdr3_nt: TGTGCCACCGCGCAGGGGGCAGCCTCCGTTAGCTCCTACGAGCAGTACTTC; clone_size: NA; v_call: TRBV19; d_call: TRBD1; j_call: TRBJ2-7
cdr3_aa: CASSLIRGGGSGELFF; cdr3_nt: TGCGCCAGCAGCTTGATTCGCGGAGGAGGGTCCGGGGAGCTGTTTTTT; clone_size: few; v_call: TRBV5-1; d_call: NA; j_call: TRBJ2-2
cdr3_aa: CASSLGGLANEQFF; cdr3_nt: TGTGCCAGCAGCTTAGGCGGACTAGCCAATGAGCAGTTCTTC; clone_size: NA; v_call: TRBV11-3; d_call: TRBD2; j_call: TRBJ2-1
cdr3_aa: CSVVQGNTEAFF; cdr3_nt: TGCAGCGTTGTTCAGGGCAACACTGAAGCTTTCTTT; clone_size: few; v_call: TRBV29-1; d_call: NA; j_call: TRBJ1-1
cdr3_aa: CASSLVGGRAADTQYF; cdr3_nt: TGTGCCAGCAGCCTGGTGGGCGGGAGGGCAGCAGATACGCAGTATTTT; clone_size: large; v_call: TRBV11-3; d_call: TRBD2; j_call: TRBJ2-3
cdr3_aa: CASSDTGRGTEAFF; cdr3_nt: TGTGCCAGCAGTGATACGGGGAGAGGCACTGAAGCTTTCTTT; clone_size: NA; v_call: TRBV25-1; d_call: NA; j_call: TRBJ1-1
cdr3_aa: CASSDRDGQETQYF; cdr3_nt: TGTGCCAGCAGTGACCGCGACGGCCAAGAGACCCAGTACTTC; clone_size: few; v_call: TRBV6-9; d_call: NA; j_call: TRBJ2-5
cdr3_aa: CASSQTDRRAGDTQYF; cdr3_nt: TGTGCCAGCTCACAGACCGACAGGCGTGCAGGAGATACGCAGTATTTT; clone_size: once; v_call: TRBV18; d_call: NA; j_call: TRBJ2-3
cdr3_aa: CSITEQVRGELFF; cdr3_nt: TGCAGCATCACCGAGCAGGTCCGCGGGGAGCTGTTTTTT; clone_size: NA; v_call: TRBV29-1; d_call: NA; j_call: TRBJ2-2
cdr3_aa: CASIDRASYEQYF; cdr3_nt: TGTGCCAGCATCGACAGGGCCTCCTACGAGCAGTACTTC; clone_size: NA; v_call: TRBV19; d_call: TRBD1; j_call: TRBJ2-7
cdr3_aa: CAWSVSGGRPFF; cdr3_nt: TGTGCCTGGAGTGTATCCGGGGGTCGACCTTTCTTT; clone_size: NA; v_call: TRBV30; d_call: NA; j_call: TRBJ1-1
cdr3_aa: CASDDSGELFF; cdr3_nt: TGTGCTAGCGATGATTCCGGGGAGCTGTTTTTT; clone_size: once; v_call: TRBV12-5; d_call: NA; j_call: TRBJ2-2
cdr3_aa: CASSDPTSLGDTQYF; cdr3_nt: TGTGCCAGCAGTGATCCAACCTCCCTCGGGGATACGCAGTATTTT; clone_size: NA; v_call: TRBV25-1; d_call: NA; j_call: TRBJ2-3
cdr3_aa: CASSWVPGLAGEWNEQFF; cdr3_nt: TGTGCCAGCAGTTGGGTCCCGGGACTAGCGGGAGAGTGGAATGAGCAGTTCTTC; clone_size: NA; v_call: TRBV28; d_call: TRBD2; j_call: TRBJ2-1
cdr3_aa: CASSYSQEYQPQHF; cdr3_nt: TGTGCCAGCAGTTACTCACAGGAGTATCAGCCCCAGCATTTT; clone_size: NA; v_call: TRBV6-7; d_call: NA; j_call: TRBJ1-5
cdr3_aa: CSVEGSWGDAFF; cdr3_nt: TGCAGCGTTGAAGGGAGTTGGGGGGACGCTTTCTTT; clone_size: NA; v_call: TRBV29-1; d_call: NA; j_call: TRBJ1-1
cdr3_aa: CASSWTGDPEKLFF; cdr3_nt: TGTGCCAGTAGCTGGACAGGGGACCCTGAAAAACTGTTTTTT; clone_size: once; v_call: TRBV19; d_call: TRBD1; j_call: TRBJ1-4
cdr3_aa: CAWSLATSGGYTF; cdr3_nt: TGTGCCTGGAGTTTAGCCACCTCGGGGGGTTACACCTTC; clone_size: NA; v_call: TRBV30; d_call: NA; j_call: TRBJ1-2
cdr3_aa: CASSPLQGPLFGANVLTF; cdr3_nt: TGTGCCAGCAGCCCCCTCCAGGGACCCCTCTTTGGGGCCAACGTCCTGACTTTC; clone_size: large; v_call: TRBV11-3; d_call: NA; j_call: TRBJ2-6
cdr3_aa: CASSLGGPTYNEQFF; cdr3_nt: TGTGCCAGCAGTCTCGGGGGACCCACCTACAATGAGCAGTTCTTC; clone_size: NA; v_call: TRBV9; d_call: NA; j_call: TRBJ2-1
cdr3_aa: CAWSPRPGTNEKLFF; cdr3_nt: TGTGCCTGGAGCCCCCGACCGGGAACTAATGAAAAACTGTTTTTT; clone_size: NA; v_call: TRBV30; d_call: NA; j_call: TRBJ1-4
cdr3_aa: CASRLGGQDIDTQYF; cdr3_nt: TGTGCCAGCAGACTAGGGGGACAGGATATTGATACGCAGTATTTT; clone_size: few; v_call: TRBV7-5; d_call: NA; j_call: TRBJ2-3